The entry that follows covers one T cell receptor (beta chain) sequence. These data originate in a study of control samples from healthy donors and cancer patients. The CDR3 loop spans 15 amino acids. CDR1 is SNHLY, CDR2 FYNNEI, per germline. Germline trimming cut 11 bases from V and 0 bases from J; bases unmatched to any gene: 9. Measured with immunoSEQ multiplex PCR; TCRdb has only the in-frame clones, and not every one. The sample records approximately 80,000 clones, 91% being singletons. The sequenced material came from blood. The source is a man aged 25-45 years in good health. The rearrangement links TRBV2 to TRBJ2-1; 8 positions agree with TRBD2. The CDR3 here is CAGGLAGYSYNEQFF. The CDR3 bases are TGTGCCGGCGGGCTAGCGGGCTACTCCTACAATGAGCAGTTCTTC.